What follows describes a single TCR beta chain. TCRdb's table, derived via immunoSEQ multiplex PCR, lists solely in-frame clones and lacks some. This sample carries around 400,000 clones, roughly four fifths of them seen once, and the ten largest clones take about 5%. The V and J ends lost 6 bases and 10 bases, in that order; junction bases with no gene match: 6. The CDR3 sequence is 13 residues long. The data derive from a study of blood T cell repertoires in COVID-19. The sample was PBMCs or T cells enriched from blood (not recorded which). The receptor was derived from a woman aged 45-59 years who had recovered from COVID-19. The chain uses TRBV12-3 or TRBV12-4 and TRBJ1-6, with 7 bases matching TRBD1. CDR3 coding DNA: TGTGCCAGCAGCAGTGACAGGGACTCACCCCTCCACTTT. Translating gives CASSSDRDSPLHF.